The sequence of this T cell receptor beta chain was determined in a study of response to subunit inactivated influenza vaccine. The CDR3 extends over 13 amino acids. Germline values: CDR1 SEHNR, CDR2 FQNEAQ (reference sequence). TCRdb fed the RT-PCR reads into MiXCR, producing one record per CDR3 protein. The sample contains hundreds of thousands of distinct CDR3 sequences, 14% of which appear only once. The V call is TRBV7-9, the J call TRBJ2-2; D is possibly TRBD1 (5 bases). The material was PBMCs from blood, obtained approximately 15 days before vaccination. The origin of this receptor is a man in his fifties or sixties who received an inactivated influenza vaccine. CDR3 amino acids: CALQGTNTGELFF. In DNA form, the CDR3 reads TGTGCTCTGCAGGGTACGAACACCGGGGAGCTGTTTTTT.